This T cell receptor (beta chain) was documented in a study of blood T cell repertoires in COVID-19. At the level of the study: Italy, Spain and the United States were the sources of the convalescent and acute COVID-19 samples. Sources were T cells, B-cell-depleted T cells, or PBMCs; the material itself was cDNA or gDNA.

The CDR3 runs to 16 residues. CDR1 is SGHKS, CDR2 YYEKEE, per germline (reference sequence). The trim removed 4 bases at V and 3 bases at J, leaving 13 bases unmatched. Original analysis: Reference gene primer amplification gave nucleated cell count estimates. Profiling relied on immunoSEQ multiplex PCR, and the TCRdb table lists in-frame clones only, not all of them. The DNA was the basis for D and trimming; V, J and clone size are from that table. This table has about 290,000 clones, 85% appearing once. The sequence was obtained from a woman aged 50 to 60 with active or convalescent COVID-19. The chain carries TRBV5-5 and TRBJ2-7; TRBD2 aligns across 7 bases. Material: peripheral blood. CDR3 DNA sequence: TGTGCCAGCAGCCTAACAGGCGCCTCGGGGGGCTACGAGCAGTACTTC. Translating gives CASSLTGASGGYEQYF.